A single sample is the source of the 22 T cell receptor beta chains below, sequenced in a study of shared clonotypes between healthy human individuals. Sequencing was performed with immunoSEQ multiplex PCR; in TCRdb, only in-frame clones are kept and a portion is missing. The sample has over a million clones, around 82% seen once. Sequencing used memory CD4+ T cells from PBMCs. Described subset: CD45RA-negative fraction. These receptors originate from a man aged 18 to 29 in good health. Some clones in this sample may be carry-over from other donors' samples.

The chain combines TRBV4-1 with TRBJ2-1, with unresolved D. V was clipped by 0 bases and J by 2 bases, with 17 bases between them. CDR3 length equals 18 residues. Per the germline V gene, CDR1 is MGHRA and CDR2 is YSYEKL. The CDR3 DNA reads as TGCGCCAGCAGCCAAGACAATCGGCCAGGTTCCCCCTACAATGAGCAGTTCTTC. Protein: CASSQDNRPGSPYNEQFF.

The CDR3 DNA sequence: TGTGCCAGCAGGCGGGCTGGGAGAACCGGGGAGCTGTTTTTT. This codes for CASRRAGRTGELFF. This chain connects TRBV28 to TRBJ2-2, with D perhaps matching TRBD2 (5 bases). Germline V gene data show CDR1 as MDHEN and CDR2 as SYDVKM. The CDR3 has 14 residues. V gave up 6 bases and J gave up 5 bases, with 13 bases separating them.

This clone was observed a handful of times. The chain employs TRBV4-1 and TRBJ1-5; D unclear. CDR3 length equals 15 residues. Trimming shortened V by 0 bases and J by 5 bases, and 11 bases separated the two germline ends. Looked up from germline, CDR1 is MGHRA and CDR2 is YSYEKL. The CDR3 DNA reads TGCGCCAGCAGCCAAGACGGGATGGAATATCAGCCCCAGCATTTT. It translates to CASSQDGMEYQPQHF.

The chain recombines TRBV7-2 with TRBJ2-3, with TRBD2 matching over 11 bases. The CDR3 runs to 14 residues. Looked up from germline, CDR1 is SGHTA and CDR2 is FQGNSA. The trim removed 6 bases at V and 4 bases at J, leaving 3 bases unmatched. The CDR3 protein is CASRNSGGADTQYF. The CDR3 DNA reads as TGTGCCAGCAGGAATAGCGGGGGGGCAGATACGCAGTATTTT.

In nucleotides, the CDR3 is TGCGCCAGCAGCCGGGCGACAGGGGATCGGTATGGCTACACCTTC. It encodes CASSRATGDRYGYTF. J is TRBJ1-2 and V is TRBV4-1; 8 positions match TRBD1. CDR1 MGHRA and CDR2 YSYEKL come from the germline V gene. Losses at the gene ends were 4 bases for V and 5 bases for J; bases not matched to a gene: 9. CDR3 length equals 15 residues.

The V and J genes are TRBV29-1 and TRBJ2-7, with 9 positions matching TRBD1. CDR1 and CDR2 from the germline V gene are SQVTM and ANQGSEA. The CDR3 runs to 14 residues. The junction had 7 bases not matched to a gene; V was cut back by 7 bases and J by 0 bases. CDR3 loop: CSAASGQGSYEQYF. The DNA of the CDR3 is TGCAGCGCCGCCTCGGGACAGGGCTCCTACGAGCAGTACTTC.

The chain employs TRBV28 and TRBJ2-1; 9 nucleotides agree with TRBD2. Unmatched junction bases numbered 5, after V lost 5 bases and J lost 3 bases. Germline V gene sequence: CDR1 MDHEN, CDR2 SYDVKM. The CDR3 totals 15 residues. The CDR3, as DNA: TGTGCCAGCAGTATAGCGGGAGCTGGCTACAATGAGCAGTTCTTC. Translated, it gives CASSIAGAGYNEQFF.

In this sample, this clone turned up once. The chain uses TRBV5-4 and TRBJ2-1, with TRBD2 identical over 15 bases. The V and J ends lost 4 bases and 9 bases, in that order; junction bases with no gene match: 5. The germline gives CDR1 SGHNT, CDR2 YYREEE (reference sequence). The CDR3 is 15 amino acids. CDR3 in amino acids: CASSGLAGGLAEQFF. In nucleotides, the CDR3 is TGTGCCAGCAGCGGACTAGCGGGAGGGTTGGCTGAGCAGTTCTTC.

This clone was seen just once. V gene TRBV2 combines with J gene TRBJ2-7; TRBD2 aligns across 8 bases. CDR3 length: 18 residues. The V gene's germline CDR1 is SNHLY and CDR2 FYNNEI. V shed 10 bases and J 1 base; nucleotides not matched to a gene: 21. CDR3 bases: TGTGCCACCACCAACCCGGGACTAGGGAAACCCCTATCCTACGAGCAGTACTTC. Encoded protein: CATTNPGLGKPLSYEQYF.

The V gene is TRBV28, the J gene TRBJ1-2; 7 bases line up with TRBD1. The germline V gene encodes CDR1 MDHEN and CDR2 SYDVKM. The CDR3 is 12 amino acids. V lost 6 bases, J lost 8 bases, and 6 bases stayed unmatched. CDR3 bases: TGTGCCAGCAGGCGCAGGGGGGCAGGCTACACCTTC. Translated, it gives CASRRRGAGYTF.

This clone has just a few counts. The V and J genes are TRBV6-1 and TRBJ1-5; D remains unclear. The CDR3 extends over 15 amino acids. Germline V gene data show CDR1 as MNHNS and CDR2 as SASEGT. V lost 6 bases and J 0 bases, leaving 12 bases between the germline ends. The CDR3 nucleotides are TGTGCCAGCAGGTACGGGATAGATAGCAATCAGCCCCAGCATTTT. It translates to CASRYGIDSNQPQHF.

The V call is TRBV12-5, the J call TRBJ2-2; 9 nucleotides align to TRBD1. Unmatched junction bases numbered 3, after V lost 4 bases and J lost 3 bases. The V gene's germline CDR1 is LGHNT and CDR2 FRNRAP. CDR3 length equals 15 residues. The CDR3 loop is CASGWTGVDTGELFF. The CDR3 DNA reads as TGTGCTAGTGGTTGGACAGGGGTTGACACCGGGGAGCTGTTTTTT.

This chain joins TRBV7-2 and TRBJ2-2; TRBD2 might be the D (6 bases). V was shortened by 1 base and J by 5 bases, with 11 bases between the two germline ends. This CDR3 has 15 residues. Germline V gene sequence: CDR1 SGHTA, CDR2 FQGNSA. Here the CDR3 reads CASSLDGSRTGELFF. CDR3 in DNA: TGTGCCAGCAGCTTAGACGGGAGTCGTACCGGGGAGCTGTTTTTT.

The chain has TRBV5-4 and TRBJ2-6; D remains unclear. The CDR3 is 13 amino acids. Germline assignment: CDR1 SGHNT and CDR2 YYREEE (reference sequence). V was shortened by 7 bases and J by 0 bases, with 5 bases between the two germline ends. The CDR3 here is CASWSSGANVLTF. DNA of the CDR3: TGTGCCAGCTGGAGCTCTGGGGCCAACGTCCTGACTTTC. The variable domain in full, completed from reference TRBV5-4 and TRBJ2-6, reads ETGVTQSPTHLIKTRGQQVTLRCSSQSGHNTVSWYQQALGQGPQFIFQYYREEENGRGNFPPRFSGLQFPNYSSELNVNALELDDSALYLCASWSSGANVLTFGAGSRLTVL.

This rearrangement joins TRBV29-1 to TRBJ2-7; TRBD2 might be the D (5 bases). Germline values: CDR1 SQVTM, CDR2 ANQGSEA. V was cut by 6 bases and J by 4 bases, with 13 bases left in between. This CDR3 contains 12 residues. The CDR3 DNA is TGCAGCGTCGCCCCCGGCGGGTACGAGCAGTACTTC. This encodes CSVAPGGYEQYF.

Ten or more counts support this clone. This chain uses TRBV19 with TRBJ2-2; D unresolved. The CDR3 consists of 17 residues. Germline values: CDR1 LNHDA, CDR2 SQIVND (reference sequence). The ends were cut back, 2 bases at V and 1 base at J, with 14 bases in the middle. The CDR3 DNA sequence: TGTGCCAGTAGTATACGGAGTCTAGACCTGAACACCGGGGAGCTGTTTTTT. This encodes CASSIRSLDLNTGELFF.

The chain links TRBV27 to TRBJ2-7; TRBD2 matches at 7 bases. The V and J ends lost 5 bases and 9 bases, in that order; junction bases with no gene match: 10. CDR3 length: 13 residues. From germline, CDR1 is MNHEY and CDR2 SMNVEV (reference sequence). CDR3 bases: TGTGCCAGCAGTCCCCGTAGGGAGGGAGGGCAGTACTTC. Amino acid sequence: CASSPRREGGQYF.

The chain carries TRBV4-1 and TRBJ1-5; no clear D. Germline loops: CDR1 MGHRA, CDR2 YSYEKL. With 0 bases removed from V and 3 bases from J, the gap between germline ends came to 9 bases. The length of the CDR3 is 15 residues. As DNA, the CDR3 is TGCGCCAGCAGCCAAGATTCGGCAGACAATCAGCCCCAGCATTTT. Translation: CASSQDSADNQPQHF.

The rearrangement uses TRBV7-2 and TRBJ1-3; D gene unclear. The CDR3 has 17 amino acids. Between the trimmed V and J ends, which lost 1 base and 0 bases, there was a span of 13 bases. Germline lookup yields CDR1 SGHTA and CDR2 FQGNSA. CDR3 nucleotide sequence: TGTGCCAGCAGCTTAGGGAGGGCGGGGAGCTCTGGAAACACCATATATTTT. Protein: CASSLGRAGSSGNTIYF.

This rearrangement joins TRBV28 to TRBJ2-1; unclear D gene. The ends were cut back, 6 bases at V and 0 bases at J, with 6 bases in the middle. The germline CDR1 and CDR2 sequences are MDHEN and SYDVKM. The CDR3 has 13 residues. The CDR3 region is CASRWSSYNEQFF. DNA for the CDR3: TGTGCCAGCAGGTGGAGCTCCTACAATGAGCAGTTCTTC.

This clone was counted a single time. This may come from a read error, since a much larger clone is one base off. The same CDR3 is also encoded by other DNA sequences in this sample. The chain recombines TRBV4-1 with TRBJ2-3; 7 positions match TRBD1. Germline CDR1 and CDR2: MGHRA and YSYEKL. The CDR3 sequence is 14 residues long. The CDR3: CASSQGGGADTQYF. The CDR3 DNA reads as TGCGCCAGCAGCCAAGGAGGGGGCGCAGACACGCAGTATTTT.

The chain is built from TRBV5-1 and TRBJ1-5; D is uncertain. Germline V gene sequence: CDR1 SGHRS, CDR2 YFSETQ. V was clipped by 1 base and J by 2 bases, with 13 bases between them. The CDR3 has 16 residues. DNA for the CDR3: TGCGCCAGCAGCTTGTACGGGGTAGGTGGCAATCAGCCCCAGCATTTT. Translating gives CASSLYGVGGNQPQHF.